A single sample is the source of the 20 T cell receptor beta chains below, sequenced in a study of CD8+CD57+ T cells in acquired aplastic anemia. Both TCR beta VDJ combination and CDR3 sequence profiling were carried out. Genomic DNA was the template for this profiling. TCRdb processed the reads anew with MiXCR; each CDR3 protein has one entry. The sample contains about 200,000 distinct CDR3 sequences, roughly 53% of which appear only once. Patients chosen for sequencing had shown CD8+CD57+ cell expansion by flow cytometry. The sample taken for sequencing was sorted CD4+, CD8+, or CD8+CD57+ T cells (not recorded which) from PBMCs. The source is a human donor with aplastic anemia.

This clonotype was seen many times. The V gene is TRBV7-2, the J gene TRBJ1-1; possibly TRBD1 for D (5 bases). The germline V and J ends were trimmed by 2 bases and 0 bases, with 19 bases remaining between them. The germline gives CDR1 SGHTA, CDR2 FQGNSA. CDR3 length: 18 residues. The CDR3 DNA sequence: TGTGCCAGCAGCTTATTGGGGCGGGTGGGAGGTATGAACACTGAAGCTTTCTTT. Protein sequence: CASSLLGRVGGMNTEAFF.

CDR3 in amino acids: CASSDRGSPIDGYTF. CDR3 DNA: TGTGCCAGCAGTGACAGGGGAAGCCCTATTGATGGCTACACCTTC. V usage is TRBV2 and J usage is TRBJ1-2; maybe TRBD1 (6 bases). The V end lost 3 bases, the J end lost 6 bases, and 17 bases lay between the germline ends. The CDR3 runs 15 residues. Germline V gives CDR1 SNHLY, CDR2 FYNNEI.

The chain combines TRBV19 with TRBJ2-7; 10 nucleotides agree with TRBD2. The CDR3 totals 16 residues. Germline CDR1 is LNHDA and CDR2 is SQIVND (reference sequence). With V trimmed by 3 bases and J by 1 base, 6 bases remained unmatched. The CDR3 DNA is TGTGCCAGTAGTATGATCGGTAGCGGGGGGTCCTACGAGCAGTACTTC. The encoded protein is CASSMIGSGGSYEQYF.

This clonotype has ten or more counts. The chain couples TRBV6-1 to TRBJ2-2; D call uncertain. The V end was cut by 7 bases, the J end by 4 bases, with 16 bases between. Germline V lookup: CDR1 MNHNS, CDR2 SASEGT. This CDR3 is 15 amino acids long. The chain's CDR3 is CASMPHQPATGELFF. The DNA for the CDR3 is TGTGCCAGCATGCCCCACCAGCCGGCCACCGGGGAGCTGTTTTTT.

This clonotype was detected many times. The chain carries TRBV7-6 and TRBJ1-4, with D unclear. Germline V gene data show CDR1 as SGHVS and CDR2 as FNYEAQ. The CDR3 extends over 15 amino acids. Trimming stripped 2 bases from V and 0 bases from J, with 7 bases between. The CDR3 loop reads CASSLRTATNEKLFF. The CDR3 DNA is TGTGCCAGCAGCTTAAGAACAGCAACTAATGAAAAACTGTTTTTT.

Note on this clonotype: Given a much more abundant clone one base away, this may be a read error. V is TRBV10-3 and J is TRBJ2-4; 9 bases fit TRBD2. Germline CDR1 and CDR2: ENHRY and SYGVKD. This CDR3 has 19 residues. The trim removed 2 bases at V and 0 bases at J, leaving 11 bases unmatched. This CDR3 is CAISETLAGRSIAKNIQYF. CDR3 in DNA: TGTGCCATCAGTGAGACCCTAGCGGGGAGGAGTATAGCCAAAAACATTCAGTACTTC.

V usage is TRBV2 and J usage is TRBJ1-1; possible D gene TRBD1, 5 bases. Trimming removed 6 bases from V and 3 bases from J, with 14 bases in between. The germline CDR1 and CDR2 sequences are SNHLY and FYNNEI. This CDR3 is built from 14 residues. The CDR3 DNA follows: TGTGCCAGCAGGGCTAGGGGAGGGGACACTGAAGCTTTCTTT. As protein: CASRARGGDTEAFF.

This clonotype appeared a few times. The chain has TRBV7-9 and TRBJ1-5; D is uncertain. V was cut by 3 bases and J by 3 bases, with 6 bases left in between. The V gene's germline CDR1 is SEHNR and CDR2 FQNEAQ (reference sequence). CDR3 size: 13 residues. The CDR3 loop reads CASSLSANQPQHF. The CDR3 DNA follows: TGTGCCAGCAGCTTGAGTGCCAATCAGCCCCAGCATTTT.

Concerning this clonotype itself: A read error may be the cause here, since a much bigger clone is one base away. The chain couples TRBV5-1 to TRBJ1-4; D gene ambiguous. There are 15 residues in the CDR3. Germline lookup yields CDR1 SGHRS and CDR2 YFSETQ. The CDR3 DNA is TGCGCCAGCAGCTTAGGGCCTTCAACTAATGAAGAACTGTTTTTT. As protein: CASSLGPSTNEELFF.

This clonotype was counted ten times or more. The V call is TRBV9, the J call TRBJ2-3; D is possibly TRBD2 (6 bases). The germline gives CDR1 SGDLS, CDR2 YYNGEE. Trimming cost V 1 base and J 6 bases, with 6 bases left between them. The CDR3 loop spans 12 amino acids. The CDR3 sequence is CASSVTSDTQYF. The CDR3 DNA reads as TGTGCCAGCAGCGTAACTAGCGATACGCAGTATTTT.

CDR3: CASSSSGRTDTQYF. DNA of the CDR3: TGTGCCAGCAGCTCTAGCGGGAGGACAGATACGCAGTATTTT. The chain is built from TRBV7-2 and TRBJ2-3; the match to TRBD2 covers 11 bases. This CDR3 has 14 residues. Trimming took 4 bases from V and 3 from J; bases not matched to a gene: 0. Germline lookup yields CDR1 SGHTA and CDR2 FQGNSA. Together with reference TRBV7-2 and TRBJ2-3, the CDR3 gives the full variable domain: GAGVSQSPSNKVTEKGKDVELRCDPISGHTALYWYRQSLGQGLEFLIYFQGNSAPDKSGLPSDRFSAERTGGSVSTLTIQRTQQEDSAVYLCASSSSGRTDTQYFGPGTRLTVL.

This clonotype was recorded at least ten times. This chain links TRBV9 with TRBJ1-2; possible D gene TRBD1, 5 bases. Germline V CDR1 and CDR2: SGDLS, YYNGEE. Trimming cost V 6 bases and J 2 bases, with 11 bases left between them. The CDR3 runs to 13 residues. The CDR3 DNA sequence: TGTGCCAGCAATCAGGGATCAAACTATGGCTACACCTTC. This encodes CASNQGSNYGYTF.

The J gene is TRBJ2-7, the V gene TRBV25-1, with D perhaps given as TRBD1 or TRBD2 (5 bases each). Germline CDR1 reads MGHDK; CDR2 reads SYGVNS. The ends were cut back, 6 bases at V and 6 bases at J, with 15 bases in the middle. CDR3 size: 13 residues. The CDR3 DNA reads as TGTGCCAGCAGCCCTTACGGGACCCTCGAGCAGTACTTC. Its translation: CASSPYGTLEQYF.

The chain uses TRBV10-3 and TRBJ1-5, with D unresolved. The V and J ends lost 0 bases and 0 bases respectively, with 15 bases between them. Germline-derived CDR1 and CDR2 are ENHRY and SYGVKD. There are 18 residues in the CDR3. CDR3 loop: CAISESKAGIASNQPQHF. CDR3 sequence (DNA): TGTGCCATCAGTGAGTCGAAGGCTGGGATCGCTAGCAATCAGCCCCAGCATTTT.

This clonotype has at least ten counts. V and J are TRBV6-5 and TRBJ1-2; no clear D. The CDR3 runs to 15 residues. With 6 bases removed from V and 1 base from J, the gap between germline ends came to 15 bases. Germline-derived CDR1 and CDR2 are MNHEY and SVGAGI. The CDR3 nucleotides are TGTGCCAGCAGCAACCGGGGTCAGCTTAACTATGGCTACACCTTC. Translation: CASSNRGQLNYGYTF.

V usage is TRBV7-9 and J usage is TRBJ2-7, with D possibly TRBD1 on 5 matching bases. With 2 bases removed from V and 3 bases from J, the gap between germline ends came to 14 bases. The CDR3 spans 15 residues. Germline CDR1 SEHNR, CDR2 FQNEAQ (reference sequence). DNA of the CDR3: TGTGCCAGCAGCTTATCCGACAGCGTGTACTACGAGCAGTACTTC. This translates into CASSLSDSVYYEQYF.

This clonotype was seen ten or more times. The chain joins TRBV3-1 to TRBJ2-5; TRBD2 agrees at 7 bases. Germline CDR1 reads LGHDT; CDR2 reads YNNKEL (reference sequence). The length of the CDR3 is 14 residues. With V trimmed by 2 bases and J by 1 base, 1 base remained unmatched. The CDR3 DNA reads TGTGCCAGCAGCCAATCGGGGGGCCAAGAGACCCAGTACTTC. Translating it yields CASSQSGGQETQYF.

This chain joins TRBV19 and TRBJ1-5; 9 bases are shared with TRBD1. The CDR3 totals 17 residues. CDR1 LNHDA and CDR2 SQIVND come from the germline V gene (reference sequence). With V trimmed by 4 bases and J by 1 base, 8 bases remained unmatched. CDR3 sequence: CASSRAKQGASNQPQHF. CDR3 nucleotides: TGTGCCAGTAGTAGGGCGAAACAGGGGGCGAGCAATCAGCCCCAGCATTTT.

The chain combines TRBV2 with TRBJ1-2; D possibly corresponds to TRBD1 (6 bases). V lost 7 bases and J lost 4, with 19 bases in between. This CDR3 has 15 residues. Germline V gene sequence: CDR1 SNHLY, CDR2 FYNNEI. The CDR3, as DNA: TGTGCCAGCAACCCCAGGACAGTCTCCCCCTATGGCTACACCTTC. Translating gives CASNPRTVSPYGYTF.

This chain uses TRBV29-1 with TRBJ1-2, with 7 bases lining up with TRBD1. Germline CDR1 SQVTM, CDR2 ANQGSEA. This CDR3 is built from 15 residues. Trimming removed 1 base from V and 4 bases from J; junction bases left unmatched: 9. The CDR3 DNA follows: TGCAGCGTTGAAGGGAGACAGGGCTGGGGCTATGGCTACACCTTC. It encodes CSVEGRQGWGYGYTF.